The clone carrying this T cell receptor (beta chain) was detected a few times. As yet, its antigen is unknown. The Oncomine TCR Beta short-read assay generated sequence data from the DNA of cultured CD4+ T cells. TCRdb itself ran the PCR reads through MiXCR, one entry per CDR3 protein. The data show more than 15,000 distinct CDR3 sequences, approximately 40% seen once. The sample is drawn from a study of vaccination and CD4 T cells after COVID-19. The CDR3 contains 13 residues. Germline lookup yields CDR1 MNHEY and CDR2 SVGEGT. V lost 2 bases and J lost 4, with 8 bases in between. Treatment of the sample: 10-day PBMC culture with coronavirus spike peptide pools or control peptides (ViraFEST assay).

The sequence derives from a human donor who had recovered from COVID-19. The V gene is TRBV6-2 or TRBV6-3, the J gene TRBJ1-1, with D hard to call. Source material: CD4+ T cells from blood, cultured in vitro. CDR3 DNA: TGTGCCAGCAGTTACCTTTATACCACTGAAGCTTTCTTT. This encodes CASSYLYTTEAFF.